This TCR beta chain was recovered during a study of spatial heterogeneity in lung cancer. Each CDR3 protein gets one entry after TCRdb re-called the 5' RACE reads with MiXCR. Of some 7,800 distinct CDR3 sequences listed, 7.5% to 10% are singletons. Trimming left V 5 bases short and J 8 bases short, with 21 bases between. The CDR3 spans 15 residues. Germline CDR1 is SGHTA and CDR2 is FQGTGA. Turning to this clonotype: Since the library was made to target alpha chains, this beta chain is a stray read and its abundance is not meaningful.

This sample's time point: sample taken at primary tumor resection. Unsorted whole RNA from tumor, nontumor lung or frozen PBMC underwent sequencing. This clonotype was obtained from a male donor with early-stage non-small cell lung cancer. The sequenced sample was PBMCs, obtained at surgery. The chain recombines TRBV7-3 with TRBJ1-2; D remains unclear. The CDR3 protein is CASSPDLGRTAGYTF. The CDR3 DNA reads as TGTGCCAGCAGCCCAGACCTGGGCCGGACCGCCGGCTACACCTTC.